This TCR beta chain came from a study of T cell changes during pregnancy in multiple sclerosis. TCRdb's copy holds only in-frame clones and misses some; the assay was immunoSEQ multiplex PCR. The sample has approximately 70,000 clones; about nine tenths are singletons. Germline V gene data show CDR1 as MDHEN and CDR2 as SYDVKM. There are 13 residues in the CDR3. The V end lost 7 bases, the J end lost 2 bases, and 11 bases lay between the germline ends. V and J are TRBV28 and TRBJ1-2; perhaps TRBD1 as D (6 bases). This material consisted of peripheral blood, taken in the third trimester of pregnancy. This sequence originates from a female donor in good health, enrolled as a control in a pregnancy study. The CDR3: CASIGRGNYGYTF. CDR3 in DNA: TGTGCCAGCATCGGGAGGGGGAACTATGGCTACACCTTC.